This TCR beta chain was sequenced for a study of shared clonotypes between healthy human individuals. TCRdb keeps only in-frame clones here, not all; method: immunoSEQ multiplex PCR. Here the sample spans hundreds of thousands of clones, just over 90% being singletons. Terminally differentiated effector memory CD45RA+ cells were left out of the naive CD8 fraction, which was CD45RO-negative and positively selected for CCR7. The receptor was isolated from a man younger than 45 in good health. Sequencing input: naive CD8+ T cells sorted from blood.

CDR3 coding DNA: TGTGCCAGCAGCTTATATTCGGGAAAGCCCCAGCATTTT. Translation: CASSLYSGKPQHF. The chain combines TRBV7-9 with TRBJ1-5; the D is unclear. Germline-derived CDR1 and CDR2 are SEHNR and FQNEAQ (reference sequence). Deletions cut 2 bases from V and 8 bases from J, with 10 bases between. This CDR3 has 13 amino acids.